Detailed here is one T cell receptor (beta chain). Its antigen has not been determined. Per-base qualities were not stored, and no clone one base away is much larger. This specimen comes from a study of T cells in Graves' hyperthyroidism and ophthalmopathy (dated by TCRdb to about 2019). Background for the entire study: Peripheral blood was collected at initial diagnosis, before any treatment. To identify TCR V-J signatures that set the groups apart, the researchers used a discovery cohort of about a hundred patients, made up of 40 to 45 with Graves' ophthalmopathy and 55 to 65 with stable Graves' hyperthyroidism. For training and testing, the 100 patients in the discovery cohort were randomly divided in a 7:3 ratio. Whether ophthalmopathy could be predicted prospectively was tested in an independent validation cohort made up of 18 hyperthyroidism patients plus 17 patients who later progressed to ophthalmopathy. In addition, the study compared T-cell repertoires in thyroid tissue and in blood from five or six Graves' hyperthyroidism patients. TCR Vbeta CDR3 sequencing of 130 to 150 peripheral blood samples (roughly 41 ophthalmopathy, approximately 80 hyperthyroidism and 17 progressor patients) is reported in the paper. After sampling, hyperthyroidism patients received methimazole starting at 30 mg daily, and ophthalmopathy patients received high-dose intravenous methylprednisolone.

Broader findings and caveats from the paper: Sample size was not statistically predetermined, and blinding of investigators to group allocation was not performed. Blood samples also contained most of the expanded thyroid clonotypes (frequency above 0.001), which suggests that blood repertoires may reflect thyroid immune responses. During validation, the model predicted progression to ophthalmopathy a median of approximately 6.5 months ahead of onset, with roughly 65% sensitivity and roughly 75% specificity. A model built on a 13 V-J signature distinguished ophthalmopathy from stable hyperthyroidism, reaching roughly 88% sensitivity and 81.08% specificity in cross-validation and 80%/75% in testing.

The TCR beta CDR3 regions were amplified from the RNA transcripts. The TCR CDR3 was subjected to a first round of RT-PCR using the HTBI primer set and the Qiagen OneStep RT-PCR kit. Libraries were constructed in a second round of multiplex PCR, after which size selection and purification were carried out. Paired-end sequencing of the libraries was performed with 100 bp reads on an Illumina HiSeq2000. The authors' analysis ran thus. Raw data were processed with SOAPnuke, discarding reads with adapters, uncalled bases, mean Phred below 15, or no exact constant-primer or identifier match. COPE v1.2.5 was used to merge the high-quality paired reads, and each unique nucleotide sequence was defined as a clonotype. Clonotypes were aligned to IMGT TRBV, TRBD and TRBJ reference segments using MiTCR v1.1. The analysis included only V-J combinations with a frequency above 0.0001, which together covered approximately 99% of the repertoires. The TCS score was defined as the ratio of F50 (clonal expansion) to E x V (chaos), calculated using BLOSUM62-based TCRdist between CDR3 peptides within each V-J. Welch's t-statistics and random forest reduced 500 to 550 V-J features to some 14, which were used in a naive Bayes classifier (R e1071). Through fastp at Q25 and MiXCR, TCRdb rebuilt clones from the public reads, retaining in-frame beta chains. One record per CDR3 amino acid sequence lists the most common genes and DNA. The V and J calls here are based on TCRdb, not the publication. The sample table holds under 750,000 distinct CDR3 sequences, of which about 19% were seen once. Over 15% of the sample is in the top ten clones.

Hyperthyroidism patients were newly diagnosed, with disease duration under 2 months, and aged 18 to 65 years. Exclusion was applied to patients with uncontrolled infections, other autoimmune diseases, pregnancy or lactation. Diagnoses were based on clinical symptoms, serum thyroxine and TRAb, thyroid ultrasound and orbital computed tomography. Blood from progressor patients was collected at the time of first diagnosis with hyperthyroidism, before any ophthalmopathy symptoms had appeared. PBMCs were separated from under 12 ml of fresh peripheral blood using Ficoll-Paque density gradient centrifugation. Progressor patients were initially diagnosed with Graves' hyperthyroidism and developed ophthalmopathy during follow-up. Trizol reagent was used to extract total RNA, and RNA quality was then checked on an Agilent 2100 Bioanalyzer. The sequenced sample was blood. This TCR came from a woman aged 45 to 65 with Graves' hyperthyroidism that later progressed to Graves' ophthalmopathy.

The CDR3 reads as follows: CASRERGQLTDTQYF. The DNA sequence is given as TGTGCCAGCAGGGAGAGGGGCCAACTCACAGATACGCAGTATTTT. The sequence joins TRBV2 to TRBJ2-3, with the D gene possibly TRBD1 or TRBD2, each one fitting 5 bases. V loses 6 bases of germline sequence and J loses 2 bases, and the interval between the two ends is 15 bases. Based on the germline V gene, the CDR1 and CDR2 sequences are SNHLY and FYNNEI. The CDR3 numbers 15 residues from cysteine through phenylalanine. CDR3 DNA only is kept here, 45 bases in frame from base 1.